This T cell receptor beta chain derives from a study of blood T cell repertoires in COVID-19. Background on the study: COVID-19 samples, acute and convalescent, were from the United States, Italy and Spain. Sources were T cells, B-cell-depleted T cells, or PBMCs; the material itself was cDNA or gDNA.

Using immunoSEQ multiplex PCR, the repertoire was profiled, and TCRdb retains in-frame clones only, with some absent. This sample has approximately 400,000 clones, with approximately 88% found just once. The material sequenced was peripheral blood. The sequence derives from a woman aged 45-65 years with COVID-19, enrolled during active disease.

The CDR3: CASSTGTGSYEQYF. The CDR3 coding sequence is TGTGCCAGCAGCACCGGGACAGGGTCCTACGAGCAGTACTTC. This rearrangement joins TRBV9 to TRBJ2-7, with TRBD1 identical over 9 bases. The CDR3 length is 14 residues. Germline CDR1 reads SGDLS; CDR2 reads YYNGEE. Trimming cost V 4 bases and J 1 base; bases outside gene matches: 3.